This T cell receptor (beta chain) comes out of a study of T cell changes during pregnancy in multiple sclerosis. The assay was immunoSEQ multiplex PCR, and TCRdb's table has in-frame clones only and misses some. This table has 60,000 to 90,000 clones, roughly nine tenths appearing once. CDR3 length equals 14 residues. The ends lost 6 bases at V and 3 bases at J; junction bases unmatched: 4. Germline-derived CDR1 and CDR2 are MNHNS and SASEGT. The sample was peripheral blood, taken in the first trimester of pregnancy. V and J are TRBV6-1 and TRBJ2-1; TRBD2 matches at 8 bases. The receptor comes from a female donor in good health, enrolled as a control in a pregnancy study. CDR3 in amino acids: CASSKGLDYNEQFF. The CDR3 DNA reads TGTGCCAGCAGCAAGGGACTAGACTACAATGAGCAGTTCTTC.